This T cell receptor beta chain derives from a study of tumor and adjacent non-tumor tissue in lung cancer. At the level of the study: On average, productive TCRbeta reads reached about 4.2 million per sample. The study, taken as a whole, reports: In normal lung, the top 100 clones were significantly more dominant than in tumor. Significantly higher TCR diversity was found in tumor than normal lung.

The germline V gene has CDR1 SQVTM and CDR2 ANQGSEA. This CDR3 comprises 11 residues. The template was RNA from unsorted bulk tissue. The library came from three nested PCR rounds adapted from ARM-PCR protocols. TCRdb ran MiXCR on the multiplex PCR reads and lists one entry per CDR3 protein. Among under 150,000 distinct CDR3 sequences listed, 60% to 70% were seen once. Concerning this clonotype itself: Its antigen is not identified. The junction and the germline gene differ at one end; a read error may be behind it.

The sample taken for sequencing was lung tumor tissue. The sequence was collected from a man in his fifties or sixties with small cell lung cancer. The J gene is TRBJ2-5, the V gene TRBV29-1; D uncertain. The CDR3 spells CSVGSHETQYF. CDR3 sequence (DNA): TGCAGCGTTGGCAGCCATGAGACCCAGTATTTC.